These T cell receptor beta chains were read from a single sample in a study of cytomegalovirus exposure and HLA in healthy donors. Profiling relied on immunoSEQ multiplex PCR, and the TCRdb table lists in-frame clones only, not all of them. The sample comprises roughly 150,000 clones, around 80% of which are singletons, and about 1.5% rests with the top ten. Source material: PBMCs. The receptors derive from a male donor in good health and CMV-seronegative. Each CDR3 is given with its conserved first and last residue. The D gene is left open where the match is weak.

cdr3_length v_call d_call cdr3_aa
17 TRBV4-2 TRBD2 CASSRLSGDANTGELFF
13 TRBV7-9 - CASSQIAGQPQHF
14 TRBV7-2 - CASSLRLANEKLFF
14 TRBV7-3 TRBD1 CASSATGVGETQYF
15 TRBV11-1 - CASSSRATGTGTQYF
15 TRBV29-1 - CSVEEATRRMNEQFF
16 TRBV4-3 TRBD1 CASSQDFRTGHYGYTF
15 TRBV18 - CASSPPGGRNQPQHF
12 TRBV10-3 TRBD1 CAISGGEGEAFF
15 TRBV5-1 - CASSLAGVSTDTQYF
13 TRBV7-3 TRBD1 CASSPGQNYGYTF
16 TRBV5-6 - CASSFLGGSGTGELFF
15 TRBV7-2 TRBD1 CASKTGQGEPYGYTF
15 TRBV7-9 - CASSLASGMNTEAFF
19 TRBV6-1 TRBD2 CASSERGTTGLAGDNEQFF
14 TRBV27 TRBD1 CASRLGQGDTEAFF
12 TRBV7-2 - CASGAVGTEAFF
14 TRBV6-1 TRBD1 CASSGTGKTYEQYF
18 TRBV6-1 TRBD2 CASSEKRQAGGVTDTQYF
15 TRBV18 - CASSLKTTKDTEAFF
15 TRBV4-3 TRBD1 CASGDSARGQGGYTF
15 TRBV5-4 - CASSFWVRGQETQYF
14 TRBV5-1 TRBD2 CASSLSGELDEQYF
14 TRBV7-2 TRBD2 CASSLAGGPHEQYF
13 TRBV19 TRBD1 CASLDRGHDGYTF
16 TRBV2 - CASSPGQSASTDTQYF
15 TRBV5-8 TRBD1 CASSRGQGVPDTQYF
16 TRBV7-2 - CASSHRRAVRTDTQYF
14 TRBV4-1 TRBD1 CASSLTGWDQPQHF
14 TRBV2 TRBD1 CASSPGQNNEKLFF
14 TRBV29-1 - CSVPDSEMNTEAFF
14 TRBV27 - CASTPTVGHYGYTF
13 TRBV28 - CASSLQGYGELFF
15 TRBV7-6 - CASSSFTGEGETQYF
14 TRBV19 - CASTQRRSYNEQFF
14 TRBV27 TRBD1 CASSLRQGFWEQYF
13 TRBV7-9 - CSSSLEDTDTQYF